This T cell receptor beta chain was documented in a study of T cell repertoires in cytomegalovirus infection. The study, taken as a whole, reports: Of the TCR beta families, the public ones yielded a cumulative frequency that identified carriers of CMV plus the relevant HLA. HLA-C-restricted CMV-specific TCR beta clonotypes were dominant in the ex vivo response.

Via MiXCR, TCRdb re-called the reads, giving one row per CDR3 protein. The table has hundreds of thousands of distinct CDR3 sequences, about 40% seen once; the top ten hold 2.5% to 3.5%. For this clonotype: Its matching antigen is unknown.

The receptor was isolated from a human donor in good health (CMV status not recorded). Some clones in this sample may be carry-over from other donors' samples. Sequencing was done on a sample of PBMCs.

The CDR3 bases are TGTGCCAGTAGCCCGCACTCAGGACGGAGAAATCAGCCCCAGCATTTT. Translation: CASSPHSGRRNQPQHF. V is TRBV19 and J is TRBJ1-5; D is undetermined. V was pared by 6 bases and J by 4 bases, with 19 bases between. Germline loops: CDR1 LNHDA, CDR2 SQIVND (reference sequence). The CDR3 length is 16 residues.